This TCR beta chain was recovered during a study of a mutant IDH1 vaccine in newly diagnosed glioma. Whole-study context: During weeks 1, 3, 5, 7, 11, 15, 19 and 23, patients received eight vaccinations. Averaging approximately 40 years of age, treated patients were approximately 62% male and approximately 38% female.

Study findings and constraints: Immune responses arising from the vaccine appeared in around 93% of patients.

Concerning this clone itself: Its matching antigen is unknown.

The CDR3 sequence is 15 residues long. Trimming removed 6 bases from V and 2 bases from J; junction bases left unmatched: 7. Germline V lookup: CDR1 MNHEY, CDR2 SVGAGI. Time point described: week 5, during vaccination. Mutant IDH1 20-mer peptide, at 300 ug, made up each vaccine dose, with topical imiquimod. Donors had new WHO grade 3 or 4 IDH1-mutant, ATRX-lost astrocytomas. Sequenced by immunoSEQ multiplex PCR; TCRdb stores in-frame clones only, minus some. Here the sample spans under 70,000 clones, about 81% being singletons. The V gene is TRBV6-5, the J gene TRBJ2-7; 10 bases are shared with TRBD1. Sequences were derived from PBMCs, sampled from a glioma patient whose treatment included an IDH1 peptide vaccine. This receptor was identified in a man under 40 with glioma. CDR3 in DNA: TGTGCCAGCAGAGAGACCGGGACAGGGGCCTACGAGCAGTACTTC. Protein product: CASRETGTGAYEQYF.